The entry below gives a single T cell receptor beta chain sequence along with its context. The sample originates from a study of blood T cell repertoires in COVID-19. In the study overall: Collection of acute and convalescent COVID-19 samples took place in the United States, Italy and Spain. From T cells, B-cell-depleted T cells, or PBMCs came the material, which was cDNA or gDNA.

The V end lost 3 bases, the J end lost 8 bases, and 22 bases lay between the germline ends. The CDR3 is 16 residues long. The germline CDR1 and CDR2 sequences are SGHTA and FQGNSA. All enrollees were about 18 to 90 years old and from fewer than 30 US areas. TCRdb's table, derived via immunoSEQ multiplex PCR, lists solely in-frame clones and lacks some. The sample consists of fewer than 300,000 clones, more than 70% of them appearing once. The sample consisted of PBMCs or T cells enriched from blood (not recorded which). The chain couples TRBV7-2 to TRBJ1-1, with D possibly TRBD1 on 6 matching bases. The source of this sequence is a woman aged 40-49 years with acute COVID-19. Here the CDR3 reads CASSFFLRADRLEAFF. The CDR3 bases are TGTGCCAGCAGCTTTTTCCTACGAGCCGACAGGTTAGAAGCTTTCTTT.